What follows describes a single T cell receptor (beta chain). The sample originates from a study of blood T cell repertoires in COVID-19. Background on the study: PBMCs, B-cell-depleted T cells, or T cells were the source of the cDNA or gDNA that made up the material.

V was trimmed by 0 bases and J by 4 bases, leaving 5 bases between them. Germline values: CDR1 KGHDR, CDR2 SFDVKD. CDR3 length: 13 amino acids. Using immunoSEQ multiplex PCR, the repertoire was profiled, and TCRdb retains in-frame clones only, with some absent. The data hold over 75,000 clones, with more than 70% observed a single time. The receptor's source is a human donor in a cohort sampled during active COVID-19. V and J are TRBV24-1 and TRBJ1-2; unclear D gene. The sequencing sample was made of peripheral blood. This chain's CDR3 is CATSDLLSYGYTF. Written as DNA, the CDR3 is TGTGCCACCAGTGATTTGCTCAGCTATGGCTACACCTTC.